The 7 T cell receptor beta chains presented below share a single source sample, sequenced in a study of Ad26.COV2.S vaccination and SARS-CoV-2 variants. Noted treatment: over 15 received Ad26.COV2.S at low or high dose, single or two shots; several received placebo; per-sample allocation not given. Samples analyzed were those drawn on day 63 after the first vaccine or placebo injection. Assay used: immunoSEQ multiplex PCR; TCRdb lists only in-frame clones, some missing. The top ten hold about 2% of the sample, which has 350,000 to 400,000 clones, 89% seen once. The source was peripheral blood, collected in a trial of Ad26.COV2.S vaccine versus placebo. Source of these receptors: a person between 18 and 65 years old who received the Ad26.COV2.S COVID-19 vaccine or a placebo.

CDR3: CASRATGTSVEQYF. The CDR3 DNA sequence: TGTGCCAGTAGGGCCACCGGGACATCCGTCGAGCAGTACTTC. The chain has TRBV19 and TRBJ2-7, with TRBD1 as a possible D gene (6 bases). The CDR3 is made up of 14 amino acids. Germline V gene lookup returns CDR1 LNHDA and CDR2 SQIVND (reference sequence). Trimming removed 6 bases at V and 6 bases at J, with 18 bases between.

The J gene is TRBJ2-3, the V gene TRBV28; 7 bases match TRBD1. Germline V CDR1 and CDR2: MDHEN, SYDVKM. Germline trimming cut 3 bases from V and 0 bases from J; bases unmatched to any gene: 3. The CDR3 is 15 residues long. This CDR3 is CASSLTGSSTDTQYF. In DNA, the CDR3 is TGTGCCAGCAGTTTGACAGGGTCTAGCACAGATACGCAGTATTTT.

The chain combines TRBV11-3 with TRBJ1-1; the match to TRBD1 covers 8 bases. Germline lookup yields CDR1 SGHNT and CDR2 YENEEA. V shed 5 bases, J shed 4 bases, and the junction held 12 bases outside the gene matches. This CDR3 comprises 16 residues. This CDR3 reads CASSPKTQTGGTEAFF. In nucleotides, the CDR3 is TGTGCCAGCAGCCCAAAGACCCAAACAGGGGGCACTGAAGCTTTCTTT.

This clone appeared a single time. The rearrangement uses TRBV15 and TRBJ1-1; D unresolved. V lost 5 bases to trimming and J lost 0 bases, with 16 bases between them. This CDR3 is 16 amino acids long. Germline V gene data show CDR1 as LNHNV and CDR2 as YYDKDF (reference sequence). The CDR3 is CATSEYGFLMNTEAFF. In DNA, the CDR3 is TGTGCCACCAGCGAGTATGGATTTTTGATGAACACTGAAGCTTTCTTT. Full variable domain (remainder filled in from reference TRBV15 and TRBJ1-1): DAMVIQNPRYQVTQFGKPVTLSCSQTLNHNVMYWYQQKSSQAPKLLFHYYDKDFNNEADTPDNFQSRRPNTSFCFLDIRSPGLGDTAMYLCATSEYGFLMNTEAFFGQGTRLTVV.

This chain connects TRBV5-1 to TRBJ2-1; 9 positions agree with TRBD2. This CDR3 is built from 19 residues. J lost 3 bases, V lost 1 base, and 14 bases had no gene match. Looked up from germline, CDR1 is SGHRS and CDR2 is YFSETQ. The CDR3: CASSLRASGMGGGYNEQFF. CDR3 sequence (DNA): TGCGCCAGCAGCTTGAGGGCTAGCGGGATGGGGGGTGGCTACAATGAGCAGTTCTTC.

Turning to this clone: At the DNA level, this CDR3 is encoded by other sequences in the same sample as well. The rearrangement joins TRBV24-1 to TRBJ2-3; the D gene is possibly TRBD1 (6 bases). Germline CDR1 is KGHDR and CDR2 is SFDVKD. The V gene lost 4 bases and the J gene lost 3 bases, with 13 bases spanning the gap. The CDR3 consists of 15 residues. The CDR3 bases are TGTGCCACCAGTGACCCGGGACAAGGAACAGATACGCAGTATTTT. It yields the protein CATSDPGQGTDTQYF.

J is TRBJ2-3 and V is TRBV28, with 9 bases fitting TRBD2. This CDR3 is built from 16 residues. CDR1 and CDR2 (germline): MDHEN, SYDVKM. With 3 bases clipped from V and 1 base from J, the junction kept 5 bases outside the gene matches. The CDR3 DNA sequence: TGTGCCAGCAGTTTCCCACTAGCGGGTGGCACAGATACGCAGTATTTT. Protein sequence: CASSFPLAGGTDTQYF.